These 9 T cell receptor beta chains originate from one sample sequenced in a study of blood T cells in healthy people across ages. A J-beta primer mix and a sample-barcoded 5' primer were used in a second PCR of about 7 to 12 cycles. TCRdb passed the 5' RACE reads through MiXCR, listing each CDR3 protein once. The table has under 950,000 distinct CDR3 sequences, approximately 21% seen once. Source material: blood. The receptors come from a man between 65 and 85 years old in good health.

Many counts were recorded for this clonotype. The chain uses TRBV6-2 or TRBV6-3 and TRBJ1-1, with D perhaps TRBD1 (6 bases). V gave up 5 bases and J gave up 0 bases, with 19 bases separating them. CDR3 length equals 17 residues. Germline lookup yields CDR1 MNHEY and CDR2 SVGEGT. CDR3 nucleotides: TGTGCCAGCAGTGACCCCGGACAGAACCTTATGAACACTGAAGCTTTCTTT. This codes for CASSDPGQNLMNTEAFF.

The rearrangement links TRBV20-1 to TRBJ1-2; maybe TRBD1 (5 bases). V lost 3 bases and J 3 bases, leaving 14 bases between the germline ends. The CDR3 length is 14 residues. Per the germline V gene, CDR1 is DFQATT and CDR2 is SNEGSKA (reference sequence). The CDR3, as DNA: TGCAGTGCTAGTAAGCAGGGCCGTGACTATGGCTACACCTTC. Amino acid sequence: CSASKQGRDYGYTF.

The chain joins TRBV5-1 to TRBJ1-4, with D maybe TRBD1 (5 bases). V lost 4 bases and J 6 bases, leaving 13 bases between the germline ends. Per germline, CDR1 SGHRS and CDR2 YFSETQ. This CDR3 contains 14 residues. CDR3 nucleotide sequence: TGCGCCAGCAGCCAGCAGGGAACCTATGAAAAACTGTTTTTT. Protein sequence: CASSQQGTYEKLFF.

This clonotype has just a few counts. The chain is built from TRBV20-1 and TRBJ2-3; D possibly corresponds to TRBD2 (5 bases). The CDR3 runs to 13 residues. Germline V CDR1 and CDR2: DFQATT, SNEGSKA (reference sequence). Trimming removed 6 bases at V and 1 base at J, with 11 bases between. The CDR3 bases are TGCAGTGCCCGGGCGGAGGGCACAGATACGCAGTATTTT. Encoded protein: CSARAEGTDTQYF.

In this sample, this clonotype turned up a few times. The gene calls are TRBV5-1 and TRBJ1-1; D call uncertain. V was trimmed by 0 bases and J by 3 bases, leaving 12 bases between them. CDR3 length: 15 residues. In germline, CDR1 is SGHRS, CDR2 YFSETQ. The CDR3 loop reads CASSLVLGPDTEAFF. DNA of the CDR3: TGCGCCAGCAGCTTGGTCCTCGGGCCGGACACTGAAGCTTTCTTT.

In its sample, this clonotype was seen once. The J gene is TRBJ2-3, the V gene TRBV7-3, with D perhaps given as TRBD1 or TRBD2 (5 bases each). The CDR3 is 14 amino acids. Trimming left V 5 bases short and J 3 bases short, with 12 bases between. Germline CDR1 and CDR2: SGHTA and FQGTGA. The CDR3 sequence: CASSVGAATDTQYF. CDR3 nucleotides: TGTGCCAGCAGCGTCGGGGCGGCGACAGATACGCAGTATTTT.

This clonotype was observed a handful of times. The chain combines TRBV5-1 with TRBJ2-1; 10 bases map to TRBD1. Germline CDR1 and CDR2: SGHRS and YFSETQ. V dropped 5 bases and J dropped 7; count of bases not matched to a gene: 9. This CDR3 spans 15 amino acids. The DNA for the CDR3 is TGCGCCAGCAGTTTGAGGGACAGGGGCCGAAATGAGCAGTTCTTC. It specifies CASSLRDRGRNEQFF.

A word on this clonotype: The CDR3 ends on some other residue instead of the conserved phenylalanine or tryptophan, so this is likely a read error. The V gene is TRBV7-9, the J gene TRBJ2-5, with D perhaps matching TRBD1 (6 bases). V lost 2 bases to trimming and J lost 4 bases, with 11 bases between them. This CDR3 region has 14 residues. The germline V gene encodes CDR1 SEHNR and CDR2 FQNEAQ (reference sequence). The CDR3 sequence: CASSLTGLIETQYL. As DNA, the CDR3 is TGTGCCAGCAGCTTAACAGGGTTAATAGAGACCCAGTACCTC.

Worth noting for this clonotype: A much larger clone lies a single base off, so this may be a read error. The chain recombines TRBV7-9 with TRBJ2-1, with 9 positions matching TRBD1. CDR1 SEHNR and CDR2 FQNEAQ come from the germline V gene (reference sequence). The ends lost 7 bases at V and 3 bases at J; junction bases unmatched: 7. The length of the CDR3 is 15 residues. This CDR3 reads CASNSGQGRYNEQFF. Written as DNA, the CDR3 is TGTGCCAGCAACTCCGGACAGGGGCGCTACAATGAGCAGTTCTTC.